Given below is one T cell receptor beta chain in context. Its matching antigen is unknown. The CDR3 is made up of 16 amino acids. Per germline, CDR1 MGHRA and CDR2 YSYEKL. Trimming removed 0 bases from V and 2 bases from J; junction bases left unmatched: 4. This sample is drawn from a study of OX40 agonist ivuxolimab in advanced cancers. Overall study context: Dose-escalation subjects each had hepatocellular carcinoma, melanoma, renal cell or head and neck cancer. The study reported partial responses in three patients: one hepatocellular carcinoma, two cutaneous melanoma.

Findings and caveats of the study: Near-lowest levels of clonal expansion characterized partial responders at 0.1-3.0 mg/kg.

Only in-frame clones appear in the TCRdb table, and some are missing; sequencing was by immunoSEQ multiplex PCR. This table holds tens of thousands of clones, about 88% found once. This receptor was obtained from an adult with an advanced solid tumor such as melanoma, head and neck, liver or kidney cancer. The sequences come from CD4+ or CD8+ T cells sorted from blood, collected in a trial of the OX40 agonist ivuxolimab. The gene calls are TRBV4-1 and TRBJ2-1; TRBD2 matches 7 bases. The CDR3 DNA follows: TGCGCCAGCAGCCAAGATCGAAGCGGGGCCTACAATGAGCAGTTCTTC. Protein product: CASSQDRSGAYNEQFF.